This is a list of T cell receptor beta chains from one sample in a study of beta chain features in type 1 diabetes. Method: immunoSEQ multiplex PCR; TCRdb's copy keeps in-frame clones and lacks some. This repertoire shows 550,000 to 850,000 clones, about an eighth found once; its top ten account for approximately 0.022%. Material for sequencing was naive CD4+ T cells from blood. These TCRs come from a man between 18 and 35 years old with type 1 diabetes. Both conserved end residues are part of each CDR3. The D gene is left open where the match is weak. Some rows mark clone size as missing; the rest say once, few, many or name a class of expanded clone.

abundance	d_gene	v_gene	j_gene	CDR3aa	CDR3nt
.	.	TRBV27	TRBJ1-2	CASSLSQVRAYGYTF	TGTGCCAGCAGTTTATCGCAGGTCAGGGCCTATGGCTACACCTTC
few	.	TRBV7-9	TRBJ2-3	CASSLADYTDTQYF	TGTGCCAGCAGCTTAGCGGACTACACAGATACGCAGTATTTT
few	.	TRBV30	TRBJ1-1	CAREEGGGTEAFF	TGTGCCCGGGAGGAAGGAGGGGGCACTGAAGCTTTCTTT
few	.	TRBV2	TRBJ1-5	CASIGNMGTNQPQHF	TGTGCCAGCATAGGGAACATGGGGACTAATCAGCCCCAGCATTTT
few	TRBD1	TRBV2	TRBJ1-5	CASSGQGLHQPQHF	TGTGCCAGCAGTGGACAGGGACTACATCAGCCCCAGCATTTT
few	TRBD1	TRBV7-2	TRBJ1-2	CASSAFGQGVLDGYTF	TGTGCCAGCAGCGCCTTTGGACAGGGGGTTCTGGATGGCTACACCTTC
few	.	TRBV25-1	TRBJ1-1	CASSDPLGQNTEAFF	TGTGCCAGCAGTGATCCCTTGGGGCAGAACACTGAAGCTTTCTTT
few	.	TRBV30	TRBJ1-2	CASPARVGYGYTF	TGTGCCTCCCCAGCGAGGGTGGGCTATGGCTACACCTTC
few	.	TRBV5-1	TRBJ2-5	CASSSGPPQETQYF	TGCGCCAGCAGCAGCGGACCACCCCAAGAGACCCAGTACTTC
.	.	TRBV5-4	TRBJ2-1	CASSLRSGASYNEQFF	TGTGCCAGCAGCTTGCGAAGTGGGGCGTCCTACAATGAGCAGTTCTTC
.	TRBD1	TRBV6-5	TRBJ2-7	CASRNRDREDEQYF	TGTGCCAGCAGGAACCGGGACAGGGAGGACGAGCAGTACTTC
few	TRBD1	TRBV15	TRBJ1-4	CATSRDRQGNEKLFF	TGTGCCACCAGCAGAGATCGACAGGGGAATGAAAAACTGTTTTTT
once	.	TRBV27	TRBJ1-4	CASSVTGTFNEKLFF	TGTGCCAGCAGCGTCACGGGCACCTTTAATGAAAAACTGTTTTTT
few	.	TRBV6-5	TRBJ1-2	CASSPRSSGYTF	TGTGCCAGCAGTCCCCGGTCCTCCGGCTACACCTTC
.	TRBD2	TRBV6-5	TRBJ2-3	CASSYSSGGGTDTQYF	TGTGCCAGCAGTTACTCGTCGGGGGGGGGCACAGATACGCAGTATTTT
few	TRBD2	TRBV19	TRBJ2-1	CASSIGTSSLEQFF	TGTGCCAGTAGCATTGGGACTAGCTCCCTTGAGCAGTTCTTC
few	TRBD1	TRBV7-8	TRBJ1-5	CASSRDRGPTSNQPQHF	TGTGCCAGCAGCCGGGACAGGGGTCCGACTAGCAATCAGCCCCAGCATTTT
few	.	TRBV10-1	TRBJ2-5	CASSESPGGTQYF	TGCGCCAGCAGTGAGTCGCCAGGCGGGACCCAGTACTTC
.	.	TRBV7-9	TRBJ1-2	CASSLDTYGYTF	TGTGCCAGCAGCTTAGACACCTATGGCTACACCTTC
.	.	TRBV6-5	TRBJ1-4	CASSRTATNEKLFF	TGTGCCAGCAGCCGGACAGCAACTAATGAAAAACTGTTTTTT
few	.	TRBV30	TRBJ1-6	CASKGVYNSPLHF	TGTGCCTCTAAGGGGGTCTATAATTCACCCCTCCACTTT
.	.	TRBV28	TRBJ1-2	CASSQGPRGADYGYTF	TGTGCCAGCAGCCAGGGGCCCCGGGGGGCGGACTATGGCTACACCTTC
few	.	TRBV6-5	TRBJ2-3	CASSRLEVIDTQYF	TGTGCCAGCAGCCGACTAGAAGTTATAGATACGCAGTATTTT
.	.	TRBV27	TRBJ2-7	CASSFIFGQSYEQYF	TGTGCCAGCAGTTTCATCTTCGGGCAGTCCTACGAGCAGTACTTC
.	TRBD1	TRBV10-3	TRBJ1-2	CAITSEDAGGGGYTF	TGTGCCATCACCTCCGAGGATGCAGGGGGCGGAGGCTACACCTTC
.	TRBD1	TRBV10-3	TRBJ1-5	CAISDPFPGQGANQPQHF	TGTGCCATCAGTGATCCCTTTCCGGGACAGGGAGCGAATCAGCCCCAGCATTTT
few	.	TRBV30	TRBJ1-6	CAWSLGGLGNNSPLHF	TGTGCCTGGAGCCTGGGAGGGTTGGGAAATAATTCACCCCTCCACTTT
.	TRBD2	TRBV10-3	TRBJ2-1	CAISGSSGENLWDEQFF	TGTGCCATCAGTGGATCTAGCGGGGAAAACCTTTGGGATGAGCAGTTCTTC
.	.	TRBV5-1	TRBJ2-3	CASSFEGSDTQYF	TGCGCCAGCAGCTTTGAGGGTTCAGATACGCAGTATTTT
few	TRBD2	TRBV6-5	TRBJ2-1	CASSQLAGPINEQFF	TGTGCCAGCAGCCAACTAGCGGGGCCGATTAATGAGCAGTTCTTC
few	.	TRBV5-4	TRBJ1-1	CASSGAGLGTEAFF	TGTGCCAGCAGCGGGGCCGGGTTGGGGACTGAAGCTTTCTTT
once	TRBD1	TRBV9	TRBJ1-2	CASSVTGKNYGYTF	TGTGCCAGCAGCGTGACAGGGAAGAACTATGGCTACACCTTC
few	.	TRBV7-6	TRBJ2-2	CASSLGQATNTGELFF	TGTGCCAGCAGCTTGGGTCAGGCGACGAACACCGGGGAGCTGTTTTTT
few	.	TRBV27	TRBJ1-1	CASSSGSNTEAFF	TGTGCCAGCAGTAGCGGCAGCAACACTGAAGCTTTCTTT
.	TRBD1	TRBV5-6	TRBJ1-6	CASSTGGISPLHF	TGTGCCAGCAGCACAGGGGGCATTTCACCCCTCCACTTT
few	TRBD2	TRBV10-3	TRBJ2-7	CAIRGLADEQYF	TGTGCCATCAGAGGACTAGCGGACGAGCAGTACTTC
few	TRBD2	TRBV28	TRBJ2-4	CASTGGNKNIQYF	TGTGCCAGCACCGGGGGGAACAAAAACATTCAGTACTTC
.	TRBD2	TRBV7-3	TRBJ2-3	CASTPSGITDTQYF	TGTGCCAGCACACCTAGCGGGATCACAGATACGCAGTATTTT
few	.	TRBV28	TRBJ2-3	CASSLGGNTDTQYF	TGTGCCAGCAGTTTGGGAGGTAACACAGATACGCAGTATTTT
few	.	TRBV30	TRBJ1-2	CAWSVIAGAGYTF	TGTGCCTGGAGTGTAATAGCGGGTGCTGGCTACACCTTC
.	.	TRBV5-1	TRBJ2-5	CASTDTQETQYF	TGCGCCAGCACCGACACCCAAGAGACCCAGTACTTC
few	.	TRBV7-9	TRBJ1-1	CASSLDQGLNTEAFF	TGTGCCAGCAGCTTAGATCAGGGACTGAACACTGAAGCTTTCTTT
.	.	TRBV11-3	TRBJ2-7	CASSMGPPADEQYF	TGTGCCAGCAGCATGGGACCACCGGCCGACGAGCAGTACTTC
few	.	TRBV18	TRBJ1-1	CASSPLEGQGTEAFF	TGTGCCAGCTCACCCCTAGAGGGGCAGGGGACTGAAGCTTTCTTT
few	TRBD1	TRBV10-3	TRBJ2-7	CAISETAGTGKSYEQYF	TGTGCCATCAGTGAGACGGCCGGGACAGGGAAGTCCTACGAGCAGTACTTC
.	.	TRBV6-5	TRBJ2-2	CASSPLGDTGELFF	TGTGCCAGCAGTCCCTTAGGGGACACCGGGGAGCTGTTTTTT
.	.	TRBV11-2	TRBJ1-2	CASSLDLRYYGYTF	TGTGCCAGCAGCTTAGACTTACGATACTATGGCTACACCTTC
few	TRBD1	TRBV27	TRBJ1-5	CASSGGGGWGQPQHF	TGTGCCAGCAGTGGGGGAGGGGGCTGGGGTCAGCCCCAGCATTTT
.	TRBD1	TRBV10-3	TRBJ1-1	CAISGQGRSTEAFF	TGTGCCATCAGTGGACAGGGACGGAGCACTGAAGCTTTCTTT